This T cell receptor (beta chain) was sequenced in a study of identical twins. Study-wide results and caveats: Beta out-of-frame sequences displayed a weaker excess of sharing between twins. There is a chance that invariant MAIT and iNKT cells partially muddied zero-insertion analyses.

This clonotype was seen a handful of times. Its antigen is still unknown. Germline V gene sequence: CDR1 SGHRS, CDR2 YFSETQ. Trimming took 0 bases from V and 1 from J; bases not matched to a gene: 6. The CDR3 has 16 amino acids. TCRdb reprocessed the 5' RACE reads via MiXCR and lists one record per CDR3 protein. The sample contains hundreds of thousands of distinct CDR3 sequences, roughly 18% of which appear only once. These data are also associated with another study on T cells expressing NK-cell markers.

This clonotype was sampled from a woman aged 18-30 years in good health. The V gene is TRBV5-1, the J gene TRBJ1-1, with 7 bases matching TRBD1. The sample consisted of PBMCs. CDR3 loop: CASSLGQGARNTEAFF. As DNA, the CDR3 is TGCGCCAGCAGCTTGGGACAGGGAGCTAGGAACACTGAAGCTTTCTTT. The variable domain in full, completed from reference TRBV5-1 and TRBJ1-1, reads KAGVTQTPRYLIKTRGQQVTLSCSPISGHRSVSWYQQTPGQGLQFLFEYFSETQRNKGNFPGRFSGRQFSNSRSEMNVSTLELGDSALYLCASSLGQGARNTEAFFGQGTRLTVV.